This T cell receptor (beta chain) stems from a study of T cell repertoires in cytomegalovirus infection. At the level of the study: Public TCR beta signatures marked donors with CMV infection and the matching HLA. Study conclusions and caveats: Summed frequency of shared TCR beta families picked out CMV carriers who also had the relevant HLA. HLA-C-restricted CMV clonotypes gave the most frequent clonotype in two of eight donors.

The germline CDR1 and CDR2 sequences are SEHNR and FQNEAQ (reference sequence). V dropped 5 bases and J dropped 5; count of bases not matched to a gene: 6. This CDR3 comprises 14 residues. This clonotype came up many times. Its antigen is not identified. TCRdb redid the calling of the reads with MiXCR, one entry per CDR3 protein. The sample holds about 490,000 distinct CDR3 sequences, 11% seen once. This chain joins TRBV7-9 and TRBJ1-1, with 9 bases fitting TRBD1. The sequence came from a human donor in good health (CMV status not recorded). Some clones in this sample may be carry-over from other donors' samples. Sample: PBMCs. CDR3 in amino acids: CASSPQGALTEAFF. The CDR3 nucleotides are TGTGCCAGCAGCCCACAGGGGGCTCTGACTGAAGCTTTCTTT.